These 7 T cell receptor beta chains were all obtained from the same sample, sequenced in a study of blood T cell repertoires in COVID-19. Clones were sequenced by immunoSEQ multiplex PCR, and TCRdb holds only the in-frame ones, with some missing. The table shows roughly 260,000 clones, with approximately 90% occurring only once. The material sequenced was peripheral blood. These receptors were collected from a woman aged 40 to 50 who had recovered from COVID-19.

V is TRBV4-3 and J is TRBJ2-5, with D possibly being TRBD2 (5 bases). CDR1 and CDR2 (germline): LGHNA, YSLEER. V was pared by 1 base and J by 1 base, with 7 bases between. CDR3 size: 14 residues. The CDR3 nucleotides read TGCGCCAGCAGCCAAGCGCTAGCCCAAGAGACCCAGTACTTC. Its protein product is CASSQALAQETQYF.

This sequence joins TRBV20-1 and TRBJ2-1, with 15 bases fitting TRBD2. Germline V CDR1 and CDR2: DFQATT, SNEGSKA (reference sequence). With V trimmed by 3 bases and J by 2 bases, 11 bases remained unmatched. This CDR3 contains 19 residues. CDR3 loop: CSASRPAGLAGGAYNEQFF. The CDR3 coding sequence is TGCAGTGCTAGTCGACCGGCGGGACTAGCGGGAGGCGCCTACAATGAGCAGTTCTTC.

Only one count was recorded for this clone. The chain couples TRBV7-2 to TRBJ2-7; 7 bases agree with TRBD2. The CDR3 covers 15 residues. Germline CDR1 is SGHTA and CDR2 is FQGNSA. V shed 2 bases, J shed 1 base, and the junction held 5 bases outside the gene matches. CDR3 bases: TGTGCCAGCAGCTTACGGTCTAGCGGTTCCTACGAGCAGTACTTC. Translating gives CASSLRSSGSYEQYF. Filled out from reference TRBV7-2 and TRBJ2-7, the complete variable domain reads GAGVSQSPSNKVTEKGKDVELRCDPISGHTALYWYRQSLGQGLEFLIYFQGNSAPDKSGLPSDRFSAERTGGSVSTLTIQRTQQEDSAVYLCASSLRSSGSYEQYFGPGTRLTVT.

The CDR3 region is CASSDGVVRQYF. The DNA for the CDR3 is TGTGCCAGCAGCGACGGGGTGGTGAGACAGTACTTC. The chain combines TRBV14 with TRBJ2-7; D may be TRBD2 (5 bases). CDR1 and CDR2 from the germline V gene are SGHDN and FVKESK. The CDR3 runs 12 residues. Trimming took off 5 bases at V and 10 bases at J, with 15 bases between the two ends.

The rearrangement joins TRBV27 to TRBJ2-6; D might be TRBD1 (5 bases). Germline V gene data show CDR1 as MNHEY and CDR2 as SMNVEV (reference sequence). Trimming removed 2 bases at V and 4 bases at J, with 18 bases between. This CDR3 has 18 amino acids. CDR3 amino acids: CASSLMTSQGWGANVLTF. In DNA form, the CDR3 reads TGTGCCAGCAGTTTAATGACGAGCCAGGGTTGGGGGGCCAACGTCCTGACTTTC.

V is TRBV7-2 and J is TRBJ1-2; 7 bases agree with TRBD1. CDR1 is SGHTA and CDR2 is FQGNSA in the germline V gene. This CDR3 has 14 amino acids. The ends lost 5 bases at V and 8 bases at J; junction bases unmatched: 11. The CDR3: CASSARDSKRGYTF. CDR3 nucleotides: TGTGCCAGCAGCGCCCGGGACAGCAAGCGGGGCTACACCTTC.

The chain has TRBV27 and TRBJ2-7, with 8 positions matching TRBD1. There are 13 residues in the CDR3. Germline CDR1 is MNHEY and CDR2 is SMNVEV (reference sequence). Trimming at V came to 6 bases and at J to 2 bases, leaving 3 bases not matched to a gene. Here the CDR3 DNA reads TGTGCCAGCAGGACAGGGGCAACCTACGAGCAGTACTTC. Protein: CASRTGATYEQYF.